One sample yielded the 27 T cell receptor beta chains listed below, sequenced in a study of blood T cell repertoires in COVID-19. Assay used: immunoSEQ multiplex PCR; TCRdb lists only in-frame clones, some missing. The sample has approximately 460,000 clones, about 88% seen once. Sequencing input: peripheral blood. These receptors were collected from a man aged 18 to 35 with COVID-19, enrolled during active disease.

The CDR3 spells CASSALAGTYNEQFF. CDR3 sequence (DNA): TGTGCCAGCAGCGCCCTAGCGGGGACTTACAATGAGCAGTTCTTC. V usage is TRBV7-6 and J usage is TRBJ2-1; 9 nucleotides agree with TRBD2. Germline CDR1 and CDR2: SGHVS and FNYEAQ. CDR3 length equals 15 residues. Trimming removed 5 bases from V and 4 bases from J; junction bases left unmatched: 6.

V and J are TRBV3-1 (or the pseudogene TRBV3-2) and TRBJ2-3; no clear D. Germline loops: CDR1 LGHDT, CDR2 YNNKEL (reference sequence). Trimming cost V 5 bases and J 2 bases, with 2 bases left between them. The length of the CDR3 is 11 residues. This CDR3 is CASSYTDTQYF. DNA of the CDR3: TGTGCCAGCAGCTACACAGATACGCAGTATTTT.

The genes are TRBV20-1 and TRBJ1-1, with a possible D match to TRBD1 (5 bases). CDR1 and CDR2 (germline): DFQATT, SNEGSKA (reference sequence). This CDR3 has 11 residues. V was pared by 6 bases and J by 5 bases, with 10 bases between. The CDR3 sequence: CSAERGTEAFF. Written as DNA, the CDR3 is TGCAGTGCGGAAAGGGGTACTGAAGCTTTCTTT.

The chain has TRBV28 and TRBJ2-3; possible D gene TRBD2, 6 bases. The CDR3 runs to 15 residues. V dropped 3 bases and J dropped 6 bases, with 16 bases sitting between them. The germline V gene has CDR1 MDHEN and CDR2 SYDVKM. The CDR3 reads CASSFSVPSGDTQYF. For the CDR3, the DNA is TGTGCCAGCAGTTTTTCTGTACCCAGCGGGGATACGCAGTATTTT. Filled out from reference TRBV28 and TRBJ2-3, the complete variable domain reads DVKVTQSSRYLVKRTGEKVFLECVQDMDHENMFWYRQDPGLGLRLIYFSYDVKMKEKGDIPEGYSVSREKKERFSLILESASTNQTSMYLCASSFSVPSGDTQYFGPGTRLTVL.

This chain links TRBV7-9 with TRBJ2-2; 12 positions match TRBD1. The length of the CDR3 is 18 residues. Germline loops: CDR1 SEHNR, CDR2 FQNEAQ (reference sequence). V shed 1 base and J 3 bases; nucleotides not matched to a gene: 6. The CDR3 region has the DNA TGTGCCAGCAGCTTAGGGGACAGGGGGCGCAGGGACACCGGGGAGCTGTTTTTT. As protein: CASSLGDRGRRDTGELFF.

This chain connects TRBV11-2 to TRBJ2-2; perhaps TRBD2 as D (5 bases). The germline V gene encodes CDR1 SGHAT and CDR2 FQNNGV. V lost 5 bases, J lost 4 bases, and 11 bases lay in between. This CDR3 comprises 14 residues. The CDR3 loop is CASSPREVTGELFF. In DNA, the CDR3 is TGTGCCAGCAGCCCCCGGGAAGTCACCGGGGAGCTGTTTTTT.

J is TRBJ2-1 and V is TRBV6-5, with 12 bases identical to TRBD2. The CDR3 runs to 15 residues. The V and J ends lost 3 bases and 7 bases, in that order; junction bases with no gene match: 4. The V gene's germline CDR1 is MNHEY and CDR2 SVGAGI. CDR3 sequence reads: CASSYRLAGGNEQFF. CDR3 nucleotides: TGTGCCAGCAGTTATCGTCTAGCGGGGGGGAATGAGCAGTTCTTC.

The chain is built from TRBV3-1 (or the pseudogene TRBV3-2) and TRBJ2-1; the match to TRBD2 covers 10 bases. Trimming cost V 1 base and J 6 bases; bases outside gene matches: 12. CDR1 and CDR2 from the germline V gene are LGHDT and YNNKEL (reference sequence). This CDR3 comprises 18 residues. CDR3 sequence (DNA): TGTGCCAGCAGCCAAGGGGTAGCGGGGGGCAGTAACTTCAATGAGCAGTTCTTC. Amino acid sequence: CASSQGVAGGSNFNEQFF.

The chain couples TRBV30 to TRBJ2-7; perhaps TRBD1 as D (6 bases). The CDR3 length is 13 residues. The germline CDR1 and CDR2 sequences are GTSNPN and SVGIG (reference sequence). The ends were cut back, 5 bases at V and 6 bases at J, with 17 bases in the middle. CDR3 sequence (DNA): TGTGCCTGGGCGAACAGGGTGTGTGGCGAGCAGTACTTC. Its protein is CAWANRVCGEQYF.

The chain recombines TRBV13 with TRBJ2-1; D is uncertain. The CDR3 has 17 residues. Trimming cost V 1 base and J 0 bases, with 13 bases left between them. Germline CDR1 is PRHDT and CDR2 is FYEKMQ (reference sequence). Written as DNA, the CDR3 is TGTGCCAGCAGCTTAGTGGTGGCGCCTAGCTCCTACAATGAGCAGTTCTTC. It translates to CASSLVVAPSSYNEQFF. Drawing the rest from reference TRBV13 and TRBJ2-1, the complete variable domain is AAGVIQSPRHLIKEKRETATLKCYPIPRHDTVYWYQQGPGQDPQFLISFYEKMQSDKGSIPDRFSAQQFSDYHSELNMSSLELGDSALYFCASSLVVAPSSYNEQFFGPGTRLTVL.

This clone has more than one count but fewer than ten. The rearrangement uses TRBV7-8 and TRBJ2-7; D might be TRBD1 (6 bases). The CDR3 covers 13 residues. V lost 5 bases and J lost 3, with 11 bases in between. CDR1 and CDR2 from the germline V gene are SGHVS and FQNEAQ. The CDR3 loop reads CASSGRDNYEQYF. In DNA, the CDR3 is TGTGCCAGCAGCGGAAGGGACAACTACGAGCAGTACTTC.

The chain links TRBV7-8 to TRBJ2-2; the match to TRBD1 covers 9 bases. Looked up from germline, CDR1 is SGHVS and CDR2 is FQNEAQ. The CDR3 runs 16 residues. Trimming cost V 2 bases and J 1 base; bases outside gene matches: 2. CDR3 sequence: CASSLRDRENTGELFF. As DNA, the CDR3 is TGTGCCAGCAGCTTACGGGACAGGGAGAACACCGGGGAGCTGTTTTTT.

This clone was counted a few times. CDR3 DNA: TGTGCCAGCAGCTTAGCTACAGGGAACACCGGGGAGCTGTTTTTT. Residues: CASSLATGNTGELFF. This chain links TRBV7-3 with TRBJ2-2; possible D gene TRBD1, 5 bases. The CDR3 extends over 15 amino acids. V lost 2 bases and J 1 base, leaving 8 bases between the germline ends. Per the germline V gene, CDR1 is SGHTA and CDR2 is FQGTGA.

The chain links TRBV5-1 to TRBJ1-5; perhaps TRBD1 as D (5 bases). Per the germline V gene, CDR1 is SGHRS and CDR2 is YFSETQ. Trimming shortened V by 2 bases and J by 2 bases, and 8 bases separated the two germline ends. The CDR3 has 14 amino acids. In DNA, the CDR3 is TGCGCCAGCAGCTTAGGGGATGGCAATCAGCCCCAGCATTTT. Protein sequence: CASSLGDGNQPQHF.

The chain is built from TRBV9 and TRBJ2-7; a weak D match, TRBD2 (6 bases). The CDR3 covers 15 residues. Per the germline V gene, CDR1 is SGDLS and CDR2 is YYNGEE. The V gene lost 5 bases and the J gene lost 4 bases, with 19 bases spanning the gap. In DNA, the CDR3 is TGTGCCAGCAGTATAGCGGCCAGCCCCATATACGAGCAGTACTTC. Its protein is CASSIAASPIYEQYF.

The chain recombines TRBV11-3 with TRBJ2-1; 7 positions match TRBD2. From germline, CDR1 is SGHNT and CDR2 YENEEA. V lost 1 base, J lost 8 bases, and 5 bases stayed unmatched. CDR3 size: 14 residues. The DNA of the CDR3 is TGTGCCAGCAGCTTAGCGGGAGGTGAGGATGAGCAGTTCTTC. Translated: CASSLAGGEDEQFF.

The chain combines TRBV5-4 with TRBJ2-5; 8 bases agree with TRBD1. The CDR3 consists of 13 residues. CDR1 SGHNT and CDR2 YYREEE come from the germline V gene (reference sequence). V lost 0 bases, J lost 5 bases, and 0 bases stayed unmatched. Here the CDR3 reads CASSLDRGETQYF. DNA for the CDR3: TGTGCCAGCAGCTTGGACAGGGGGGAGACCCAGTACTTC.

The J gene is TRBJ1-5, the V gene TRBV6-5, with no clear D. The germline V gene has CDR1 MNHEY and CDR2 SVGAGI. This CDR3 region has 14 residues. Between the trimmed V and J ends, which lost 6 bases and 3 bases, there was a span of 12 bases. CDR3 bases: TGTGCCAGCAGGGGCGACACCTCCAATCAGCCCCAGCATTTT. This codes for CASRGDTSNQPQHF.

V usage is TRBV11-1 and J usage is TRBJ2-7; TRBD2 might be the D (6 bases). Per germline, CDR1 SGHAT and CDR2 FQDESV (reference sequence). CDR3 size: 14 residues. V shed 3 bases and J shed 6 bases, with 15 bases lying between them. CDR3 in DNA: TGTGCCAGCAGCTTGGCGGGGAATGTCCGCGAGCAGTACTTC. This gives the protein CASSLAGNVREQYF.

The V gene is TRBV29-1, the J gene TRBJ2-1; D gene unclear. Trimming removed 2 bases at V and 8 bases at J, with 10 bases between. This CDR3 region has 12 residues. Per germline, CDR1 SQVTM and CDR2 ANQGSEA. The CDR3 coding sequence is TGCAGCGTTGAACTAGACCCCGATGAGCAGTTCTTC. Protein: CSVELDPDEQFF.

The V call is TRBV12-5, the J call TRBJ2-1; TRBD2 agrees at 8 bases. The germline gives CDR1 LGHNT, CDR2 FRNRAP. The trim removed 5 bases at V and 2 bases at J, leaving 5 bases unmatched. This CDR3 is built from 15 residues. CDR3 sequence (DNA): TGTGCTAGTGGTCCAGCGGGAGCAGCCTACAATGAGCAGTTCTTC. It specifies CASGPAGAAYNEQFF.

This clone was seen just once. CDR3 sequence: CSARKGKEQYF. Here the CDR3 DNA reads TGCAGTGCTAGAAAGGGGAAAGAGCAGTACTTC. This chain joins TRBV20-1 and TRBJ2-7, with D possibly matching TRBD1 (5 bases). The CDR3 has 11 amino acids. CDR1 and CDR2 (germline): DFQATT, SNEGSKA (reference sequence). Trimming shortened V by 2 bases and J by 7 bases, and 9 bases separated the two germline ends.

V is TRBV19 and J is TRBJ2-6; tentative D call: TRBD1 (5 bases). There are 15 residues in the CDR3. CDR1 is LNHDA and CDR2 is SQIVND in the germline V gene (reference sequence). V lost 5 bases and J 0 bases, leaving 8 bases between the germline ends. The CDR3 protein is CASSPTGSGANVLTF. The CDR3, as DNA: TGTGCCAGTAGTCCTACAGGCTCTGGGGCCAACGTCCTGACTTTC.

The V and J genes are TRBV10-3 and TRBJ2-3; D perhaps matches TRBD2 (5 bases). The CDR3 loop spans 10 amino acids. The ends were cut back, 10 bases at V and 6 bases at J, with 8 bases in the middle. The germline V gene has CDR1 ENHRY and CDR2 SYGVKD. CDR3 DNA: TGTGCCACCGGGGTGGATACGCAGTATTTT. Amino acids: CATGVDTQYF.

The chain recombines TRBV5-5 with TRBJ2-5, with TRBD2 matching over 12 bases. The V and J ends lost 2 bases and 5 bases, in that order; junction bases with no gene match: 7. The germline V gene encodes CDR1 SGHKS and CDR2 YYEKEE (reference sequence). The CDR3 is made up of 16 amino acids. CDR3 amino acids: CASSFPLAGGRETQYF. The CDR3, as DNA: TGTGCCAGCAGCTTTCCTCTAGCGGGAGGGAGGGAGACCCAGTACTTC.

The chain joins TRBV6-5 to TRBJ2-7, with 8 bases that match TRBD2. Germline-derived CDR1 and CDR2 are MNHEY and SVGAGI. After removal of 0 bases from V and 7 bases from J, the junction contained 8 bases not matched to a gene. This CDR3 region has 15 residues. The CDR3 loop reads CASSYSTSGGREQYF. The CDR3 region has the DNA TGTGCCAGCAGTTACTCGACTTCGGGGGGGCGGGAGCAGTACTTC.

The rearrangement links TRBV5-1 to TRBJ2-7; no firm D call. Trimming shortened V by 0 bases and J by 3 bases, and 7 bases separated the two germline ends. CDR3 length equals 13 residues. In germline, CDR1 is SGHRS, CDR2 YFSETQ. CDR3 loop: CASSLESGYEQYF. CDR3 DNA: TGCGCCAGCAGCTTGGAGAGTGGCTACGAGCAGTACTTC.